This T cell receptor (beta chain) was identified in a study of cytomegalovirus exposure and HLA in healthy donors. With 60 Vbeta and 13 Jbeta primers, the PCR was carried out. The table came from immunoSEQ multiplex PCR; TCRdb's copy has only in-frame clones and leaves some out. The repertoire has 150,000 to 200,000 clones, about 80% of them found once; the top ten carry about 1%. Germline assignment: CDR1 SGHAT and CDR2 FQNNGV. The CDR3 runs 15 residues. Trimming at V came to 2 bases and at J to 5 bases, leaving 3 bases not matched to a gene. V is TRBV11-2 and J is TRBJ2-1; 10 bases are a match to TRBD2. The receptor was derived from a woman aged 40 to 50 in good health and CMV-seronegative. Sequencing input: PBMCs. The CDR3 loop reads CASSLLAGANNEQFF. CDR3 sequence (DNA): TGTGCCAGCAGCTTACTAGCGGGAGCTAACAATGAGCAGTTCTTC.